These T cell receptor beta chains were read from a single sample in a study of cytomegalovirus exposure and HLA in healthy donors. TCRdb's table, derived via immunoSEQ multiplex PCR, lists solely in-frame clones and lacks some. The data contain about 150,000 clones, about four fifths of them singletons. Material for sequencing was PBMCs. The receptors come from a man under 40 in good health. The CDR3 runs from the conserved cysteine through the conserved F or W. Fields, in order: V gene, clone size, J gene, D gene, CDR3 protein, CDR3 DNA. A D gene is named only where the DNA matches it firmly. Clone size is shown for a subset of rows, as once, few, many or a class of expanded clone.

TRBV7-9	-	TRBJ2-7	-	CASSLVSSGLYEQYF	TGTGCCAGCAGCTTAGTGAGCTCTGGGCTATACGAGCAGTACTTC
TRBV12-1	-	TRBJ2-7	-	CASSFGDRGFGYEQYF	TGTGCCAGCAGCTTTGGGGACAGGGGGTTTGGGTACGAGCAGTACTTC
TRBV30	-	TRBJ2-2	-	CAWHGSAGLNTGELFF	TGTGCCTGGCACGGTAGCGCGGGTCTGAACACCGGGGAGCTGTTTTTT
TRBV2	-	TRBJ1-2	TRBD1	CASTATGFYGYTF	TGTGCCAGCACCGCGACAGGGTTCTATGGCTACACCTTC
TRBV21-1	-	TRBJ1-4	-	CASSKVGGLSNEKLFF	TGTGCCAGCAGCAAAGTTGGGGGACTGAGTAATGAAAAACTGTTTTTT
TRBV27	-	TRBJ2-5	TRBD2	CASRQLAAQETQYF	TGTGCCAGCAGGCAACTAGCGGCCCAAGAGACCCAGTACTTC
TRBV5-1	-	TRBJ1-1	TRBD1	CASSSTGQGDTEAFF	TGCGCCAGCAGCTCAACGGGACAGGGGGACACTGAAGCTTTCTTT
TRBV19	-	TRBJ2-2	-	CASSMGSGQGTGELFF	TGTGCCAGTAGTATGGGGTCGGGACAAGGCACCGGGGAGCTGTTTTTT
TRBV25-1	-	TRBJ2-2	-	CASSGLDTGELFF	TGTGCCAGCAGTGGCTTAGACACCGGGGAGCTGTTTTTT
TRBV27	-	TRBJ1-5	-	CASRSRSNQPQHF	TGTGCCAGCAGGAGCAGGAGCAATCAGCCCCAGCATTTT
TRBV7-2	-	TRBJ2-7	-	CASSLVGLSSYEQYF	TGTGCCAGCAGCTTAGTGGGACTGAGCTCCTACGAGCAGTACTTC
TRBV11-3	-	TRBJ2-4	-	CASRGAAKNIQYF	TGTGCCAGCCGGGGGGCGGCCAAAAACATTCAGTACTTC
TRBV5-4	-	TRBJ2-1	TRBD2	CASGTSVNEQFF	TGTGCCAGCGGGACTAGCGTCAATGAGCAGTTCTTC
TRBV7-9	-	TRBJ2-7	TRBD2	CSSSSTGTSVWRASYEQYF	TGTTCCAGCAGCTCGACCGGGACTAGCGTTTGGAGGGCCTCCTACGAGCAGTACTTC
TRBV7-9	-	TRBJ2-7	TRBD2	CASSLGGGSGNEQYF	TGTGCCAGCAGCTTGGGGGGGGGTAGTGGGAACGAGCAGTACTTC
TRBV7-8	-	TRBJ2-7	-	CASSLGGGHGAYEQYF	TGTGCCAGCAGCTTAGGAGGGGGACATGGGGCCTACGAGCAGTACTTC
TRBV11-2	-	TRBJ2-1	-	CASSLRRGYNEQFF	TGTGCCAGCAGCCTTCGCCGAGGGTACAATGAGCAGTTCTTC
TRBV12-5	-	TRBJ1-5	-	CAAATTHNQPQHF	TGTGCCGCCGCGACAACCCACAATCAGCCCCAGCATTTT
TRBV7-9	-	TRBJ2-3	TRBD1	CASSLGFRDRADTQYF	TGTGCCAGCAGCTTAGGATTTCGGGACAGGGCAGATACGCAGTATTTT
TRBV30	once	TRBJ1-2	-	CAWGKTDRRDGYTF	TGTGCCTGGGGGAAAACGGACAGACGAGATGGCTACACCTTC
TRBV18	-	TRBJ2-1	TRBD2	CASSPAGGAGNEQFF	TGTGCCAGCTCACCAGCGGGAGGGGCTGGGAATGAGCAGTTCTTC
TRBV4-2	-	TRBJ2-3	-	CASSQDELGADTQYF	TGTGCCAGCAGCCAAGATGAATTAGGAGCAGATACGCAGTATTTT
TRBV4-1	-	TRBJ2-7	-	CASSLTGTLYEQYF	TGCGCCAGCAGCCTTACAGGGACCCTCTACGAGCAGTACTTC
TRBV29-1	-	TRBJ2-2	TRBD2	CSVGTSGRATGELFF	TGCAGCGTTGGGACTAGCGGGAGGGCCACCGGGGAGCTGTTTTTT
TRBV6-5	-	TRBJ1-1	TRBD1	CASSYGTGGYTEAFF	TGTGCCAGCAGTTACGGGACAGGGGGTTACACTGAAGCTTTCTTT
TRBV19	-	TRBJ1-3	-	CASRRQSSGNTIYF	TGTGCCAGTAGACGACAGAGCTCTGGAAACACCATATATTTT
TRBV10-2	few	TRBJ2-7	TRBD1	CASSRPGQGAYEQYF	TGCGCCAGCAGTCGCCCGGGACAGGGGGCTTACGAGCAGTACTTC